The 31 T cell receptor beta chains below were found in one sample sequenced in a study of blood T cell repertoires in COVID-19. Assay used: immunoSEQ multiplex PCR; TCRdb lists only in-frame clones, some missing. The data show approximately 250,000 clones, approximately 90% seen once. The source material was PBMCs or T cells enriched from blood (not recorded which). These receptors all stem from a woman aged 25 to 39 who had recovered from COVID-19.

Notes on this clone: At one boundary the junction diverges from the germline segment, which might be a read error. The chain has TRBV7-7 and TRBJ2-7, with D possibly matching TRBD2 (6 bases). The CDR3 spans 15 residues. Germline V gives CDR1 SSHAT, CDR2 FNYEAQ (reference sequence). The CDR3 bases are TGTGCTAGCAGCTTAGCGGCGGGTAGCTCCTACGAGCAGTACTTC. Its translation: CASSLAAGSSYEQYF. Full variable domain (missing parts from reference TRBV7-7 and TRBJ2-7): GAGVSQSPRYKVTKRGQDVTLRCDPISSHATLYWYQQALGQGPEFLTYFNYEAQPDKSGLPSDRFSAERPEGSISTLTIQRTEQRDSAMYRCASSLAAGSSYEQYFGPGTRLTVT.

This sequence joins TRBV4-1 and TRBJ2-1; unclear D gene. The CDR3 has 13 amino acids. V lost 2 bases and J 9 bases, leaving 11 bases between the germline ends. Germline values: CDR1 MGHRA, CDR2 YSYEKL. The CDR3 loop is CASSQSRYGEQFF. For the CDR3, the DNA is TGCGCCAGCAGCCAAAGCAGGTACGGTGAGCAGTTCTTC.

The CDR3 is CASSRTSGTYEQYF. As DNA, the CDR3 is TGTGCCAGCAGTCGGACTAGCGGAACCTACGAGCAGTACTTC. The chain recombines TRBV2 with TRBJ2-7; the match to TRBD2 covers 10 bases. In germline, CDR1 is SNHLY, CDR2 FYNNEI. V shed 5 bases and J 2 bases; nucleotides not matched to a gene: 3. CDR3 size: 14 residues. The full variable domain, with the rest looked up from reference TRBV2 and TRBJ2-7, is EPEVTQTPSHQVTQMGQEVILRCVPISNHLYFYWYRQILGQKVEFLVSFYNNEISEKSEIFDDQFSVERPDGSNFTLKIRSTKLEDSAMYFCASSRTSGTYEQYFGPGTRLTVT.

This chain connects TRBV28 to TRBJ1-4; 7 bases are shared with TRBD1. Trimming at V came to 5 bases and at J to 8 bases, leaving 14 bases not matched to a gene. The CDR3 length is 16 residues. The germline gives CDR1 MDHEN, CDR2 SYDVKM. CDR3 bases: TGTGCCAGCAGTCCCTCGACCCAGGGGGTGGGGGAAAAACTGTTTTTT. Translation: CASSPSTQGVGEKLFF.

The genes are TRBV3-1 (or the pseudogene TRBV3-2) and TRBJ2-3; D not certain. Germline V gene data show CDR1 as LGHDT and CDR2 as YNNKEL (reference sequence). The CDR3 sequence is 14 residues long. Trimming cost V 0 bases and J 8 bases, with 12 bases left between them. CDR3 amino acids: CASSQDVASFTQYF. CDR3 DNA sequence: TGTGCCAGCAGCCAAGATGTCGCTAGTTTTACGCAGTATTTT.

The chain joins TRBV12-2 to TRBJ2-1; TRBD1 reflects the table's D call only, with no check against the DNA. TRBV12-2 is a pseudogene. CDR3 size: 13 residues. The CDR3 coding sequence is TGTGCAAGTCGCTACGACAGGTACAATGAGCAGTTCTTC. Amino acid sequence: CASRYDRYNEQFF.

This chain connects TRBV27 to TRBJ1-1; tentatively, D is TRBD1 (5 bases). Trimming removed 2 bases at V and 6 bases at J, with 10 bases between. The CDR3 has 13 residues. CDR1 and CDR2 (germline): MNHEY, SMNVEV (reference sequence). The CDR3 loop is CASSLGGSAEAFF. CDR3 in DNA: TGTGCCAGCAGTTTAGGGGGGTCGGCTGAAGCTTTCTTT.

This chain links TRBV2 with TRBJ2-1; the match to TRBD1 covers 9 bases. The junction had 8 bases not matched to a gene; V was cut back by 10 bases and J by 10 bases. This CDR3 region has 12 residues. CDR1 and CDR2 from the germline V gene are SNHLY and FYNNEI. CDR3 protein: CATPSDRGEQFF. In DNA, the CDR3 is TGTGCCACCCCGAGCGACAGGGGGGAGCAGTTCTTC.

This clone was seen a single time. V and J are TRBV28 and TRBJ2-7; 8 nucleotides align to TRBD1. The length of the CDR3 is 19 residues. CDR1 is MDHEN, CDR2 SYDVKM, per germline. V gave up 3 bases and J gave up 6 bases; unmatched junction bases: 22. The CDR3 coding sequence is TGTGCCAGCAGTTTCCCCTCGACAGGGGAAAGGGGAGTTCTGGGCGAGCAGTACTTC. Residues: CASSFPSTGERGVLGEQYF.

This clone was recorded a few times. The chain has TRBV10-3 and TRBJ2-7; a possible D gene is TRBD2 (5 bases). CDR1 is ENHRY and CDR2 is SYGVKD in the germline V gene. The CDR3 covers 14 residues. Trimming pared 5 bases from V and 6 bases from J, leaving 17 bases between. Written as DNA, the CDR3 is TGTGCCATCAGTAGTGACCGGGGTTCACGCGAGCAGTACTTC. Translating it yields CAISSDRGSREQYF.

The chain employs TRBV28 and TRBJ2-3; 7 bases are shared with TRBD1. Per the germline V gene, CDR1 is MDHEN and CDR2 is SYDVKM. The V segment lost 2 bases and the J segment 6 bases; nucleotides outside the gene matches: 8. This CDR3 spans 15 amino acids. CDR3 sequence reads: CASSLGGQLQDTQYF. The CDR3 DNA reads TGTGCCAGCAGTTTAGGGGGACAGCTGCAGGATACGCAGTATTTT.

The chain links TRBV7-3 to TRBJ1-1; TRBD1 might be the D (5 bases). The CDR3 has 15 residues. Germline-derived CDR1 and CDR2 are SGHTA and FQGTGA. Trimming stripped 3 bases from V and 0 bases from J, with 11 bases between. DNA for the CDR3: TGTGCCAGCAGCTTCGCGGGGCCCATGAACACTGAAGCTTTCTTT. This translates into CASSFAGPMNTEAFF.

The chain has TRBV2 and TRBJ1-3; weak D call: TRBD1 (6 bases). Per germline, CDR1 SNHLY and CDR2 FYNNEI. The CDR3 covers 15 residues. Trimming took 6 bases from V and 3 from J, leaving 15 bases between them. CDR3 sequence (DNA): TGTGCCAGCAGCGAGGCCAGGGGTTTTGGAAACACCATATATTTT. Its translation: CASSEARGFGNTIYF.

V gene TRBV7-9 combines with J gene TRBJ1-2; no clear D. Trimming left V 3 bases short and J 8 bases short, with 16 bases between. CDR3 length equals 14 residues. Germline CDR1 SEHNR, CDR2 FQNEAQ (reference sequence). The CDR3 sequence is CASSLLSYSGGYTF. The CDR3 nucleotides read TGTGCCAGCAGCTTGTTATCCTACTCGGGGGGCTACACCTTC.

V is TRBV29-1 and J is TRBJ2-7; no clear D gene. The CDR3 runs to 13 residues. V lost 7 bases to trimming and J lost 6 bases, with 19 bases between them. CDR1 is SQVTM and CDR2 is ANQGSEA in the germline V gene. As DNA, the CDR3 is TGCAGCGGTGGTGAGGTAGCTCGACGCGAGCAGTACTTC. This encodes CSGGEVARREQYF.

This sequence joins TRBV4-1 and TRBJ1-5; D not resolved. Trimming took off 0 bases at V and 0 bases at J, with 6 bases between the two ends. Per the germline V gene, CDR1 is MGHRA and CDR2 is YSYEKL. The CDR3 is made up of 15 amino acids. The CDR3, as DNA: TGCGCCAGCAGCCAAGATGAGAATAGCAATCAGCCCCAGCATTTT. Protein sequence: CASSQDENSNQPQHF.

The rearrangement joins TRBV5-4 to TRBJ2-2, with TRBD1 matching 7 bases. The germline CDR1 and CDR2 sequences are SGHNT and YYREEE (reference sequence). V shed 5 bases and J 9 bases; nucleotides not matched to a gene: 7. The CDR3 totals 13 residues. CDR3 bases: TGTGCCAGCAGAGAGCCACAGGGGCGGGAGCTGTTTTTT. Amino acid sequence: CASREPQGRELFF.

The chain has TRBV30 and TRBJ1-6; TRBD1 is a possible D gene (6 bases). The ends were cut back, 0 bases at V and 9 bases at J, with 12 bases in the middle. Germline CDR1 reads GTSNPN; CDR2 reads SVGIG (reference sequence). The CDR3 is 14 amino acids. The CDR3 sequence: CAWSVQGSTSPLHF. The CDR3 nucleotides read TGTGCCTGGAGTGTGCAGGGGAGTACTTCACCCCTCCACTTT.

V usage is TRBV6-5 and J usage is TRBJ1-6; 9 bases are a match to TRBD1. CDR1 is MNHEY, CDR2 SVGAGI, per germline. The CDR3 is 14 amino acids. The junction had 3 bases not matched to a gene; V was cut back by 2 bases and J by 10 bases. The CDR3 DNA reads TGTGCCAGCAGTTACCGGGACAGGGAATCACCCCTCCACTTT. Protein sequence: CASSYRDRESPLHF.

In its sample, this clone was seen a few times. This sequence joins TRBV29-1 and TRBJ1-2; D uncertain. The germline gives CDR1 SQVTM, CDR2 ANQGSEA. The CDR3 is 12 residues long. The V and J ends lost 5 bases and 0 bases respectively, with 7 bases between them. CDR3 in amino acids: CSVQVSNYGYTF. The CDR3 bases are TGCAGCGTTCAGGTATCTAACTATGGCTACACCTTC.

The chain uses TRBV3-1 (or the pseudogene TRBV3-2) and TRBJ2-7; 15 bases match TRBD2. The V gene end was trimmed by 4 bases and the J gene end by 6 bases; junction bases not matched to a gene: 7. Germline V lookup: CDR1 LGHDT, CDR2 YNNKEL (reference sequence). The CDR3 contains 16 residues. The CDR3 protein is CASSRPGLAGGGEQYF. The CDR3 nucleotides are TGTGCCAGCAGCCGCCCGGGACTAGCGGGAGGAGGCGAGCAGTACTTC.

This clone was recorded a few times. V gene TRBV9 combines with J gene TRBJ2-2, with 8 bases that match TRBD1. V was pared by 4 bases and J by 6 bases, with 5 bases of the junction left unmatched. This CDR3 has 14 amino acids. The V gene's germline CDR1 is SGDLS and CDR2 YYNGEE. CDR3 protein: CASSPTTGAGELFF. The CDR3 DNA follows: TGTGCCAGCAGCCCAACGACAGGGGCCGGGGAGCTGTTTTTT.

This chain links TRBV4-3 with TRBJ2-6, with D possibly matching TRBD2 (5 bases). CDR3 size: 16 residues. CDR1 LGHNA and CDR2 YSLEER come from the germline V gene. V was shortened by 1 base and J by 4 bases, with 11 bases between the two germline ends. The CDR3 region is CASSQGGPRGANVLTF. DNA of the CDR3: TGCGCCAGCAGCCAAGGCGGGCCGCGCGGGGCCAACGTCCTGACTTTC.

The chain uses TRBV6-5 and TRBJ1-5; weak D call: TRBD1 (5 bases). The CDR3 is made up of 14 amino acids. V was trimmed by 7 bases and J by 3 bases, leaving 13 bases between them. CDR1 MNHEY and CDR2 SVGAGI come from the germline V gene. This CDR3 reads CASIPPRDNQPQHF. CDR3 in DNA: TGTGCCAGCATTCCCCCCAGGGACAATCAGCCCCAGCATTTT.

The count of this clone is one. CDR3 region: CASSASSGHNEQFF. The CDR3, as DNA: TGTGCCAGCTCAGCCTCCAGCGGTCACAATGAGCAGTTCTTC. This chain joins TRBV18 and TRBJ2-1, with D maybe TRBD2 (5 bases). This CDR3 has 14 residues. CDR1 and CDR2 (germline): KGHSH, LQKENI. V was pared by 5 bases and J by 5 bases, with 13 bases between.

The J gene is TRBJ2-2, the V gene TRBV5-4; no clear D gene. The germline V gene has CDR1 SGHNT and CDR2 YYREEE (reference sequence). The CDR3 consists of 15 residues. Trimming took 4 bases from V and 0 from J, leaving 10 bases between them. CDR3 loop: CASSETIPNTGELFF. For the CDR3, the DNA is TGTGCCAGCAGCGAAACTATCCCGAACACCGGGGAGCTGTTTTTT.

The CDR3 loop is CASSPNRQGDGYTF. Here the CDR3 DNA reads TGTGCCAGCTCACCTAATCGGCAGGGTGATGGCTACACCTTC. The chain combines TRBV18 with TRBJ1-2; possibly TRBD1 for D (5 bases). The CDR3 covers 14 residues. The V end lost 3 bases, the J end lost 6 bases, and 14 bases lay between the germline ends. Looked up from germline, CDR1 is KGHSH and CDR2 is LQKENI. Full variable domain (remainder filled in from reference TRBV18 and TRBJ1-2): NAGVMQNPRHLVRRRGQEARLRCSPMKGHSHVYWYRQLPEEGLKFMVYLQKENIIDESGMPKERFSAEFPKEGPSILRIQQVVRGDSAAYFCASSPNRQGDGYTFGSGTRLTVV.

The J gene is TRBJ1-2, the V gene TRBV28, with D unclear. The germline gives CDR1 MDHEN, CDR2 SYDVKM. The CDR3 runs 12 residues. V was clipped by 7 bases and J by 1 base, with 7 bases between them. CDR3 residues: CASTTVNYGYTF. Written as DNA, the CDR3 is TGTGCCAGCACAACTGTTAACTATGGCTACACCTTC.

Regarding this clone: A far larger clone is just one base off, so this is likely a read error. The genes are TRBV6-5 and TRBJ2-3; 11 nucleotides align to TRBD2. The CDR3 has 15 amino acids. V trimming: 5 bases; J trimming: 0 bases; junction bases outside the gene matches: 1. Germline V gene lookup returns CDR1 MNHEY and CDR2 SVGAGI. The CDR3 here is CASSRTSGSTDTQYF. CDR3 in DNA: TGTGCCAGCAGTCGGACTAGCGGGAGCACAGATACGCAGTATTTT.

The rearrangement joins TRBV11-2 to TRBJ2-1; TRBD2 matches 12 bases. Germline V CDR1 and CDR2: SGHAT, FQNNGV. This CDR3 is 14 amino acids long. V lost 5 bases and J lost 7; bases outside the gene matches: 3. The chain's CDR3 is CASSRLAGANEQFF. CDR3 nucleotide sequence: TGTGCCAGCAGCAGACTAGCGGGAGCGAATGAGCAGTTCTTC.

The chain recombines TRBV27 with TRBJ2-7; 9 bases agree with TRBD1. The CDR3 extends over 14 amino acids. CDR1 and CDR2 (germline): MNHEY, SMNVEV (reference sequence). V was pared by 2 bases and J by 2 bases, with 1 base of the junction left unmatched. CDR3 in amino acids: CASSLGQGPYEQYF. In DNA, the CDR3 is TGTGCCAGCAGTTTAGGACAGGGGCCCTACGAGCAGTACTTC.